One and the same sample provided the 15 T cell receptor beta chains below, sequenced in a study of human T cells and chemical hapten exposure. TCRdb redid the calling of the RACE reads with MiXCR, one entry per CDR3 protein. The table records a few hundred thousand distinct CDR3 sequences, around 5% of them present only once. Indicated time point: pre-sensitization, week 0. Treatment defined: therapeutic diphenylcyclopropenone sensitization with weekly scalp DPC. Sequenced material: whole blood, taken in connection with sensitization to the hapten diphenylcyclopropenone (DPC). The receptor set was obtained from a woman aged 18-30 years with alopecia areata. Some clones in this sample may be carry-over from other donors' samples.

In this sample, this clonotype turned up a few times. The CDR3 region is CASGSGDKRSTDTQYF. The CDR3 region has the DNA TGTGCTAGTGGTAGTGGGGATAAGAGAAGCACAGATACGCAGTATTTT. The chain couples TRBV12-5 to TRBJ2-3; no reliable D call. V was trimmed by 5 bases and J by 0 bases, leaving 15 bases between them. From germline, CDR1 is LGHNT and CDR2 FRNRAP. The CDR3 contains 16 residues.

This clonotype was picked up a small number of times. The chain couples TRBV7-9 to TRBJ2-5, with TRBD2 matching 7 bases. The CDR3 covers 14 residues. CDR1 is SEHNR, CDR2 FQNEAQ, per germline (reference sequence). V was pared by 5 bases and J by 5 bases, with 8 bases of the junction left unmatched. The chain's CDR3 is CASSLWTSPETQYF. CDR3 bases: TGTGCCAGCAGCCTCTGGACTAGTCCGGAGACCCAGTACTTC.

Ten or more counts support this clonotype. The chain joins TRBV10-3 to TRBJ1-1, with D tentatively TRBD1 (6 bases). Germline V gives CDR1 ENHRY, CDR2 SYGVKD. The CDR3 length is 13 residues. Trimming cost V 5 bases and J 3 bases, with 10 bases left between them. CDR3 nucleotide sequence: TGTGCCATCAGTAACAGGGTGGACACTGAAGCTTTCTTT. This translates into CAISNRVDTEAFF.

This clonotype was counted many times. This rearrangement joins TRBV11-2 to TRBJ2-5; tentatively, D is TRBD1 or TRBD2 (6 bases each). Germline loops: CDR1 SGHAT, CDR2 FQNNGV. The CDR3 is 15 residues long. V lost 5 bases to trimming and J lost 2 bases, with 15 bases between them. The CDR3 is CASSLSGGLQETQYF. In DNA, the CDR3 is TGTGCCAGCAGCCTTTCTGGGGGGCTACAAGAGACCCAGTACTTC. Together with reference TRBV11-2 and TRBJ2-5, the CDR3 gives the full variable domain: EAGVAQSPRYKIIEKRQSVAFWCNPISGHATLYWYQQILGQGPKLLIQFQNNGVVDDSQLPKDRFSAERLKGVDSTLKIQPAKLEDSAVYLCASSLSGGLQETQYFGPGTRLLVL.

This clonotype was picked up a small number of times. The genes are TRBV9 and TRBJ2-3; 8 bases are shared with TRBD2. The CDR3 length is 17 residues. V was pared by 0 bases and J by 3 bases, with 9 bases of the junction left unmatched. The germline V gene has CDR1 SGDLS and CDR2 YYNGEE. CDR3 DNA sequence: TGTGCCAGCAGCGTAGCACCTAGCGGGCCCCCGACAGATACGCAGTATTTT. Translated: CASSVAPSGPPTDTQYF.

This sequence joins TRBV6-5 and TRBJ1-1; the match to TRBD1 covers 7 bases. The CDR3 is made up of 14 amino acids. V dropped 7 bases and J dropped 3; count of bases not matched to a gene: 8. Germline V gives CDR1 MNHEY, CDR2 SVGAGI. The DNA of the CDR3 is TGTGCCAGCACGCCTCCAGGGGGGGACACTGAAGCTTTCTTT. Translated: CASTPPGGDTEAFF.

This clonotype was seen a handful of times. The chain has TRBV27 and TRBJ1-5; unclear D gene. The CDR3 consists of 16 residues. V lost 2 bases and J lost 2, with 13 bases in between. CDR1 and CDR2 from the germline V gene are MNHEY and SMNVEV (reference sequence). The CDR3 nucleotides read TGTGCCAGCAGTTTAGGCCTCCCTAGGGGCAATCAGCCCCAGCATTTT. Translated: CASSLGLPRGNQPQHF.

The chain couples TRBV19 to TRBJ1-5; a possible D gene is TRBD1 (5 bases). The germline gives CDR1 LNHDA, CDR2 SQIVND (reference sequence). With 3 bases removed from V and 0 bases from J, the gap between germline ends came to 18 bases. The CDR3 has 18 amino acids. The CDR3 DNA reads as TGTGCCAGTAGTATCGAGACAGTCAACGCTTATAGCAATCAGCCCCAGCATTTT. This translates into CASSIETVNAYSNQPQHF.

The CDR3 DNA reads TGTGCCAGCAGCAGATCGGGAAGCGAAAAACTGTTTTTT. Protein sequence: CASSRSGSEKLFF. This rearrangement joins TRBV6-1 to TRBJ1-4; D uncertain. Germline CDR1 is MNHNS and CDR2 is SASEGT. CDR3 size: 13 residues. V lost 6 bases and J 8 bases, leaving 13 bases between the germline ends.

This clonotype was seen at least ten times. V and J are TRBV29-1 and TRBJ1-1, with a weak D call TRBD1 (5 bases). This CDR3 is 10 amino acids long. Per germline, CDR1 SQVTM and CDR2 ANQGSEA. The CDR3 sequence: CKGSGTEAFF. For the CDR3, the DNA is TGCAAGGGGAGTGGTACTGAAGCTTTCTTT.

The chain recombines TRBV5-1 with TRBJ2-3, with D unclear. The germline V gene encodes CDR1 SGHRS and CDR2 YFSETQ. The V end lost 0 bases, the J end lost 6 bases, and 8 bases lay between the germline ends. The CDR3 is made up of 13 amino acids. In DNA, the CDR3 is TGCGCCAGCAGCTTGGAGTCCCTTGATACGCAGTATTTT. This encodes CASSLESLDTQYF.

As concerns this clonotype: Given a much more abundant clone one base away, this may be a read error. The chain has TRBV20-1 and TRBJ2-4; 11 nucleotides align to TRBD1. The DNA end is more similar to TRBJ2-1, so the J call may be wrong. CDR3 length equals 12 residues. In germline, CDR1 is DFQATT, CDR2 SNEGSKA (reference sequence). This CDR3 is CSARVDRGPQFF. CDR3 in DNA: TGCAGTGCTAGAGTGGACAGGGGGCCTCAGTTCTTC.

This clonotype was detected many times. The chain has TRBV4-1 and TRBJ1-2; D gene unclear. CDR1 and CDR2 (germline): MGHRA, YSYEKL. V was pared by 0 bases and J by 3 bases, with 8 bases between. The CDR3 consists of 14 residues. CDR3 sequence: CASSQEGRHYGYTF. The DNA for the CDR3 is TGCGCCAGCAGCCAAGAAGGCAGGCACTATGGCTACACCTTC.

In the case of this clonotype: The junction departs from germline at one end; a sequencing error may be responsible. The V and J genes are TRBV20-1 and TRBJ2-3; 14 bases map to TRBD2. CDR1 and CDR2 from the germline V gene are DFQATT and SNEGSKA (reference sequence). This CDR3 spans 15 amino acids. This chain's CDR3 is CSAKGTSGGGDTQYF. CDR3 DNA sequence: TGCAGTGCTAAAGGGACTAGCGGGGGTGGAGATACGCAATATTTT.

This sequence joins TRBV6-5 and TRBJ2-7, with 7 nucleotides matching TRBD1. The CDR3 runs to 15 residues. Germline loops: CDR1 MNHEY, CDR2 SVGAGI. Trimming at V came to 7 bases and at J to 4 bases, leaving 13 bases not matched to a gene. The CDR3 spells CASTHRQGRGYEQYF. DNA for the CDR3: TGTGCCAGCACTCATAGACAGGGTAGGGGGTACGAGCAGTACTTC.